This TCR beta chain was found in a study of blood T cell repertoires in COVID-19. Study-wide context: The samples span acute and convalescent COVID-19 from the United States, Italy and Spain.

Individuals drawn from approximately 22 US areas were roughly 18 to 100 years old. Assignments of participants to cohorts depended upon their own reported clinical history. A single count supports this clone. In the authors' methods: Amplification from reference gene primers served as the basis for estimated nucleated cell counts. Sequencing used immunoSEQ multiplex PCR; TCRdb keeps in-frame clones, though not all of them. The V and J calls and clone size are taken from that table; D and trimming were inferred from the DNA. The sample holds about 220,000 clones, about 80% seen once. Input material: PBMCs or T cells enriched from blood (not recorded which). This clonotype originated in a woman aged 40 to 50 who had been exposed to COVID-19.

This CDR3 reads CATGRGLSTEAFF. DNA of the CDR3: TGTGCCACGGGGAGGGGATTAAGCACTGAAGCTTTCTTT. The chain recombines TRBV9 with TRBJ1-1; a weak D match, TRBD1 (5 bases). This CDR3 is 13 amino acids long. Deletions cut 9 bases from V and 4 bases from J, with 16 bases between. In germline, CDR1 is SGDLS, CDR2 YYNGEE.